These 21 T cell receptor beta chains came from one sample sequenced in a study of patients and donors after allogeneic stem cell transplantation. TCRdb fed the RT-PCR reads into MiXCR, producing one record per CDR3 protein. The repertoire consists of some 880,000 distinct CDR3 sequences, with roughly 18% occurring once and the leading ten covering roughly 6%. The specimen sequenced was blood, either unsorted or a sorted T cell fraction (not recorded which). These receptors were obtained from a human donor who was either an allogeneic HSCT recipient or a stem cell or donor lymphocyte infusion donor (not recorded which). It is not recorded whose cells these are; they may come from a transplant donor.

Only a few counts were recorded for this clonotype. This chain connects TRBV29-1 to TRBJ2-5; no clear D. V lost 7 bases and J 5 bases, leaving 17 bases between the germline ends. CDR3 length: 13 residues. Germline CDR1 and CDR2: SQVTM and ANQGSEA. CDR3 in amino acids: CSAHFTPGETQYF. The DNA for the CDR3 is TGCAGCGCCCACTTCACCCCCGGGGAGACCCAGTACTTC.

V is TRBV12-3 or TRBV12-4 and J is TRBJ1-6, with D uncertain. The V end was cut by 5 bases, the J end by 6 bases, with 14 bases between. This CDR3 has 15 residues. CDR3 protein: CASSLTDYLNSPLHF. The CDR3 coding sequence is TGTGCCAGCAGTCTTACAGACTACCTTAATTCACCCCTCCACTTT.

This clonotype was recorded at least ten times. The chain links TRBV24-1 to TRBJ2-7, with 7 bases matching TRBD1. V lost 5 bases, J lost 2 bases, and 8 bases stayed unmatched. Germline values: CDR1 KGHDR, CDR2 SFDVKD. This CDR3 is 15 amino acids long. CDR3 region: CATSGQQGPPYEQYF. Written as DNA, the CDR3 is TGTGCCACCAGTGGACAACAGGGGCCCCCCTACGAGCAGTACTTC.

This clonotype was observed a few times. The chain recombines TRBV12-3 or TRBV12-4 with TRBJ1-2; unclear D gene. There are 14 residues in the CDR3. Deletions cut 3 bases from V and 5 bases from J, with 13 bases between. The CDR3 region is CASSFRLPSYGYTF. The CDR3 DNA reads as TGTGCCAGCAGTTTTAGACTCCCGAGTTATGGCTACACCTTC.

V is TRBV11-2 and J is TRBJ1-2; D remains unclear. CDR1 and CDR2 (germline): SGHAT, FQNNGV. The CDR3 is 13 amino acids. V lost 5 bases, J lost 3 bases, and 10 bases lay in between. CDR3 protein: CASSGNSYYGYTF. The DNA of the CDR3 is TGTGCCAGCAGCGGAAATTCGTACTATGGCTACACCTTC.

The V and J genes are TRBV4-3 and TRBJ2-5; no definite D call. The germline V and J ends were trimmed by 0 bases and 2 bases, with 7 bases remaining between them. This CDR3 is 14 amino acids long. CDR1 and CDR2 (germline): LGHNA, YSLEER. The CDR3 reads CASSQDSGQETQYF. The CDR3 nucleotides read TGCGCCAGCAGCCAAGATTCAGGTCAAGAGACCCAGTACTTC.

CDR3: CASSYGRLAGPQETQYF. CDR3 nucleotides: TGTGCCAGCAGTTACGGCCGACTAGCGGGTCCCCAAGAGACCCAGTACTTC. The chain employs TRBV6-5 and TRBJ2-5; 10 bases map to TRBD2. The CDR3 covers 17 residues. After removal of 2 bases from V and 1 base from J, the junction contained 7 bases not matched to a gene. CDR1 and CDR2 (germline): MNHEY, SVGAGI.

This chain uses TRBV6-4 with TRBJ2-4, with TRBD2 as a possible D gene (7 bases). The CDR3 is made up of 12 amino acids. Germline V gives CDR1 MRHNA, CDR2 SNTAGT. Trimming removed 1 base at V and 12 bases at J, with 10 bases between. The CDR3 region is CASSDFAGAQYF. The CDR3 DNA follows: TGTGCCAGCAGTGACTTTGCGGGGGCTCAGTACTTC.

The gene calls are TRBV18 and TRBJ2-1; D is unclear. There are 14 residues in the CDR3. Trimming took 3 bases from V and 5 from J, leaving 11 bases between them. The germline CDR1 and CDR2 sequences are KGHSH and LQKENI. The CDR3 DNA is TGTGCCAGCTCACCTAGTCGTGGGAACAATGAGCAGTTCTTC. Amino acid sequence: CASSPSRGNNEQFF.

The rearrangement uses TRBV5-1 and TRBJ2-7; 7 nucleotides align to TRBD2. Germline V CDR1 and CDR2: SGHRS, YFSETQ. Germline trimming cut 2 bases from V and 3 bases from J; bases unmatched to any gene: 8. The CDR3 covers 15 residues. Written as DNA, the CDR3 is TGCGCCAGCAGCTTCTCGTTTGGACTAGTCTACGAGCAGTACTTC. Protein sequence: CASSFSFGLVYEQYF.

This clonotype appeared many times. Germline is not matched at one junction end, which may reflect a read error. The rearrangement uses TRBV5-1 and TRBJ1-5; 8 bases are a match to TRBD1. This CDR3 has 15 amino acids. Looked up from germline, CDR1 is SGHRS and CDR2 is YFSETQ. This CDR3 is CASSLGQGGNQPQHF. DNA for the CDR3: TGTGCCAGCAGCTTAGGACAGGGTGGCAATCAGCCCCAGCATTTT.

V usage is TRBV11-2 and J usage is TRBJ2-1; 13 bases map to TRBD2. Losses at the gene ends were 5 bases for V and 8 bases for J; bases not matched to a gene: 6. The germline V gene encodes CDR1 SGHAT and CDR2 FQNNGV. The CDR3 consists of 15 residues. CDR3 in DNA: TGTGCCAGCAGCGCCCCGACTAGCGGGAGGTATGAGCAGTTCTTC. Protein: CASSAPTSGRYEQFF. Drawing the rest from reference TRBV11-2 and TRBJ2-1, the complete variable domain is EAGVAQSPRYKIIEKRQSVAFWCNPISGHATLYWYQQILGQGPKLLIQFQNNGVVDDSQLPKDRFSAERLKGVDSTLKIQPAKLEDSAVYLCASSAPTSGRYEQFFGPGTRLTVL.

This clonotype was seen a few times. The chain carries TRBV4-3 and TRBJ2-2, with 9 bases that match TRBD1. J lost 5 bases, V lost 3 bases, and 13 bases had no gene match. The germline gives CDR1 LGHNA, CDR2 YSLEER. This CDR3 is built from 18 residues. This CDR3 reads CASSQETGGVLVTGELFF. The CDR3 region has the DNA TGCGCCAGCAGCCAGGAAACAGGGGGCGTACTAGTGACCGGGGAGCTGTTTTTT.

In its sample, this clonotype was seen many times. The chain joins TRBV12-3 or TRBV12-4 to TRBJ2-7; maybe TRBD2 (5 bases). The V end lost 4 bases, the J end lost 0 bases, and 7 bases lay between the germline ends. The CDR3 covers 13 residues. CDR3 sequence (DNA): TGTGCCAGCAGTTCCGGGATCTCCTACGAGCAGTACTTC. Protein product: CASSSGISYEQYF.

The chain employs TRBV27 and TRBJ2-1; D possibly corresponds to TRBD2 (6 bases). This CDR3 is 17 amino acids long. Trimming took 6 bases from V and 3 from J, leaving 21 bases between them. From germline, CDR1 is MNHEY and CDR2 SMNVEV (reference sequence). CDR3 loop: CASRRSGTPAGYNEQFF. CDR3 DNA: TGTGCCAGCAGACGCTCCGGGACCCCAGCGGGCTACAATGAGCAGTTCTTC.

V usage is TRBV6-5 and J usage is TRBJ1-4, with D possibly TRBD1 on 6 matching bases. Trimming removed 2 bases at V and 0 bases at J, with 13 bases between. The CDR3 totals 17 residues. The V gene's germline CDR1 is MNHEY and CDR2 SVGAGI. CDR3 sequence (DNA): TGTGCCAGCAGTTACAACCCGGACAGCTCAACTAATGAAAAACTGTTTTTT. It is translated as CASSYNPDSSTNEKLFF.

This clonotype has ten or more counts. The rearrangement links TRBV5-1 to TRBJ2-5; TRBD2 agrees at 9 bases. Germline V CDR1 and CDR2: SGHRS, YFSETQ. Trimming cost V 4 bases and J 4 bases; bases outside gene matches: 2. The CDR3 is 13 residues long. This chain's CDR3 is CASSSSGGETQYF. CDR3 sequence (DNA): TGCGCCAGCAGCAGTAGCGGGGGAGAGACCCAGTACTTC.

This clonotype was found many times. The genes are TRBV12-3 or TRBV12-4 and TRBJ2-5, with TRBD2 matching 9 bases. CDR3 length: 14 amino acids. Unmatched junction bases numbered 7, after V lost 6 bases and J lost 5 bases. The CDR3 sequence: CASSLRTSVETQYF. DNA for the CDR3: TGTGCCAGCAGCCTTCGGACTAGCGTGGAGACCCAGTACTTC.

There are many counts of this clonotype. The chain uses TRBV12-3 or TRBV12-4 and TRBJ1-5, with 7 bases aligning to TRBD1. Losses at the gene ends were 7 bases for V and 6 bases for J; bases not matched to a gene: 6. The CDR3 totals 13 residues. In nucleotides, the CDR3 is TGTGCCAGCACCTACGCAGGGGGTCAGCCCCAGCATTTT. Its protein product is CASTYAGGQPQHF.

A few counts support this clonotype. V is TRBV6-5 and J is TRBJ1-2; unclear D gene. The CDR3 length is 12 residues. CDR1 is MNHEY, CDR2 SVGAGI, per germline. Trimming shortened V by 6 bases and J by 1 base, and 6 bases separated the two germline ends. This chain's CDR3 is CASSRSNYGYTF. The CDR3, as DNA: TGTGCCAGCAGCCGGAGTAACTATGGCTACACCTTC.

V gene TRBV7-6 combines with J gene TRBJ2-7, with D perhaps matching TRBD2 (6 bases). Per germline, CDR1 SGHVS and CDR2 FNYEAQ. The CDR3 runs 13 residues. Trimming stripped 5 bases from V and 6 bases from J, with 14 bases between. This CDR3 reads CASSRNAGSEQYF. CDR3 bases: TGTGCCAGCAGCAGAAACGCGGGGAGCGAGCAGTACTTC.